The 3 T cell receptor beta chains listed next were all sequenced from one sample in a study of T-cell reconstitution after alpha-beta-depleted transplantation in children. Preparation of the TCRbeta library was carried out with unique molecular identifiers. From the PCR reads, TCRdb called clonotypes with MiXCR, one entry per CDR3 protein. Altogether 640,000 or so distinct CDR3 sequences are present, 16% being singletons, with the ten largest covering 1.1%. Sample: PBMCs from the stem cell graft donor, taken from the stem cell graft. Receptors originate from a human donor who donated a stem cell graft to a child with acute myeloid leukemia.

V and J are TRBV6-5 and TRBJ2-1; TRBD2 aligns across 10 bases. The CDR3 has 15 amino acids. The V and J ends lost 7 bases and 6 bases, in that order; junction bases with no gene match: 9. CDR1 and CDR2 from the germline V gene are MNHEY and SVGAGI. DNA of the CDR3: TGTGCCAGCACCCGAAGCGGGGGGGCTTCCAATGAGCAGTTCTTC. It translates to CASTRSGGASNEQFF.

This clonotype was counted at least ten times. The chain links TRBV29-1 to TRBJ2-2; D is uncertain. Germline V CDR1 and CDR2: SQVTM, ANQGSEA. Trimming shortened V by 5 bases and J by 6 bases, and 10 bases separated the two germline ends. The CDR3 consists of 12 residues. This CDR3 reads CSVRGNAGELFF. The CDR3 coding sequence is TGCAGCGTTCGAGGAAACGCCGGGGAGCTGTTTTTT.

In this sample, this clonotype turned up many times. The genes are TRBV20-1 and TRBJ2-7; the D gene is possibly TRBD1 (6 bases). Germline CDR1 DFQATT, CDR2 SNEGSKA (reference sequence). This CDR3 is 14 amino acids long. Trimming removed 6 bases at V and 2 bases at J, with 17 bases between. The CDR3 loop reads CSAPPTGRTYEQYF. CDR3 sequence (DNA): TGCAGTGCCCCACCGACAGGTCGGACCTACGAGCAGTACTTC.